The clone carrying this T cell receptor beta chain was observed at least ten times. Assay used: immunoSEQ multiplex PCR; TCRdb lists only in-frame clones, some missing. Here the sample spans approximately 390,000 clones, more than 70% being singletons. The data were obtained in a study of blood T cell repertoires in COVID-19. Study context: Sample material is recorded as cDNA or gDNA derived from T cells, B-cell-depleted T cells, or PBMCs.

CDR3 length: 13 residues. J gave up 4 bases and V 5 bases, and 4 bases lay outside the gene matches. CDR1 is MNHEY, CDR2 SVGEGT, per germline. The V call is TRBV6-2 or TRBV6-3, the J call TRBJ2-7, with 8 bases aligning to TRBD1. Sequencing was carried out using peripheral blood. This clonotype was obtained from a woman aged 60-75 years with COVID-19, enrolled during active disease. The CDR3: CASSRQGKYEQYF. In DNA, the CDR3 is TGTGCCAGCAGTCGACAGGGGAAGTACGAGCAGTACTTC.